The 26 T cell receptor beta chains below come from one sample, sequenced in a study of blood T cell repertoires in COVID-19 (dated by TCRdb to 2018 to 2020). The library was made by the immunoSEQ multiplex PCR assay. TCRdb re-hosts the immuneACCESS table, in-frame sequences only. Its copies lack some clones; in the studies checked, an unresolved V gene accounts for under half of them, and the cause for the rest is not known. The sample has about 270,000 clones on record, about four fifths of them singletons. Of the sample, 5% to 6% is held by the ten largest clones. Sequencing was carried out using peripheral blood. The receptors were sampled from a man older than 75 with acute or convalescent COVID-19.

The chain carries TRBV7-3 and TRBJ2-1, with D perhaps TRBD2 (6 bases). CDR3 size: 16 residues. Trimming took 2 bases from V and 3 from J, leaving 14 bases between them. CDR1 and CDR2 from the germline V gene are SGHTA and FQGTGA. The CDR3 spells CASSLSGGAVYNEQFF. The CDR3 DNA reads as TGTGCCAGCAGCTTATCCGGCGGGGCCGTCTACAATGAGCAGTTCTTC.

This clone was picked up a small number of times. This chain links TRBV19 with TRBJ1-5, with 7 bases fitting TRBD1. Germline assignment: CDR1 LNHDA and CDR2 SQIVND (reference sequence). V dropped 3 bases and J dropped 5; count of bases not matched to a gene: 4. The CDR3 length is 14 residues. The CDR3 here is CASSISTGDQPQHF. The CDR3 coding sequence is TGTGCCAGTAGTATTTCAACAGGGGATCAGCCCCAGCATTTT.

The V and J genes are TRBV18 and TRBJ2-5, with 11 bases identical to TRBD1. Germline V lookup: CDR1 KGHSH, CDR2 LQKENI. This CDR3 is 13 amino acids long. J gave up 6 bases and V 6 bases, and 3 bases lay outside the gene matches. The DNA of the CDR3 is TGTGCCAGCTCGGGACAGGGGGTAAAGACCCAGTACTTC. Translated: CASSGQGVKTQYF.

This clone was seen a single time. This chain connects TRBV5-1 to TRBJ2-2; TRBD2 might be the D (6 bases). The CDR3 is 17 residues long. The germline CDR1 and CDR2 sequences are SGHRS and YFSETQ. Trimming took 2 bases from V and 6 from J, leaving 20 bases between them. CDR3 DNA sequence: TGCGCCAGCAGCTTTCTTTCAGGCGGGGACGCAGCCGGGGAGCTGTTTTTT. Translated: CASSFLSGGDAAGELFF.

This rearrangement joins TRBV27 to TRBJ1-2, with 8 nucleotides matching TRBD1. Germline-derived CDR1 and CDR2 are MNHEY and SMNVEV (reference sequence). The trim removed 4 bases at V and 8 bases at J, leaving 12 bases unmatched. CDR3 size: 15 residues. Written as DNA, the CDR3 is TGTGCCAGCAGTTCCTTCCCGGGACAGGAGGGAGGCTACACCTTC. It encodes CASSSFPGQEGGYTF.

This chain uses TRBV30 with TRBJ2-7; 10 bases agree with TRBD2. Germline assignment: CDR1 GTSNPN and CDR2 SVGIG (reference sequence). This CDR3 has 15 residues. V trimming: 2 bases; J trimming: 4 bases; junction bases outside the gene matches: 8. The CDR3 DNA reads TGTGCCTGGAGTAATGGGCTAGCGGGAGCGTACGAGCAGTACTTC. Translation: CAWSNGLAGAYEQYF.

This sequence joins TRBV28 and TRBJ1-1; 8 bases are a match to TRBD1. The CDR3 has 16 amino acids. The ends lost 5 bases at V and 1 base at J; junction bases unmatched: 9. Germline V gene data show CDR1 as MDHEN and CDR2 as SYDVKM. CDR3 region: CASSLWTGLKNTEAFF. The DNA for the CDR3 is TGTGCCAGCAGTCTTTGGACAGGGCTAAAGAACACTGAAGCTTTCTTT. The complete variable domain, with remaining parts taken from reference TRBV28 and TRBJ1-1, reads DVKVTQSSRYLVKRTGEKVFLECVQDMDHENMFWYRQDPGLGLRLIYFSYDVKMKEKGDIPEGYSVSREKKERFSLILESASTNQTSMYLCASSLWTGLKNTEAFFGQGTRLTVV.

Here the CDR3 reads CASSVGGGGGAPYNEQFF. In DNA, the CDR3 is TGTGCCAGCAGCGTAGGCGGCGGAGGGGGCGCGCCCTACAATGAGCAGTTCTTC. This chain links TRBV9 with TRBJ2-1; a weak D match, TRBD1 (7 bases). V lost 0 bases and J 2 bases, leaving 18 bases between the germline ends. CDR3 length equals 18 residues. CDR1 is SGDLS, CDR2 YYNGEE, per germline.

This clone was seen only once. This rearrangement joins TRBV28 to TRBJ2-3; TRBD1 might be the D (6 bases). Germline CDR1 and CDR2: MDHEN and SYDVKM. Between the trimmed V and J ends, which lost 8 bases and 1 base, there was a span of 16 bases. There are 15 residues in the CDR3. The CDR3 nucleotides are TGTGCCAGCGTTCCACAGGGTCGGGGCACAGATACGCAGTATTTT. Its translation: CASVPQGRGTDTQYF.

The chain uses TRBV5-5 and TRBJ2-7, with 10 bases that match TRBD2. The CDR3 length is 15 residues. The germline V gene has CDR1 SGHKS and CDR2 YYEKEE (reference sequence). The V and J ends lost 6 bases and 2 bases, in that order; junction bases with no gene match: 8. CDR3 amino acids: CASTPGTSVTYEQYF. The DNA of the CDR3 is TGTGCCAGCACCCCGGGGACTAGCGTTACCTACGAGCAGTACTTC.

The DNA of the CDR3 is TGCGCCAGCAGCCCGGGATATTCCATTAGCAATCAGCCCCAGCATTTT. Its translation: CASSPGYSISNQPQHF. The rearrangement links TRBV4-1 to TRBJ1-5; D gene unclear. The germline V and J ends were trimmed by 4 bases and 0 bases, with 13 bases remaining between them. Looked up from germline, CDR1 is MGHRA and CDR2 is YSYEKL. This CDR3 is 16 amino acids long.

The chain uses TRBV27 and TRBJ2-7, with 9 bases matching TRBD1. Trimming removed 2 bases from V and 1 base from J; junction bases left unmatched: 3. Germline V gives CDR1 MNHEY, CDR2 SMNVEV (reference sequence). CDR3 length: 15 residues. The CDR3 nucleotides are TGTGCCAGCAGTTTAGGGGGACAGGGTTCCTACGAGCAGTACTTC. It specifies CASSLGGQGSYEQYF.

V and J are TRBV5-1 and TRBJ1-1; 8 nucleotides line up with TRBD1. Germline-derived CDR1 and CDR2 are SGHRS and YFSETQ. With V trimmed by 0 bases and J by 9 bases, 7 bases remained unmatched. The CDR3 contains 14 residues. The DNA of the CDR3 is TGCGCCAGCAGCTTGGACAGGGGGGTACCAAAAGCTTTCTTT. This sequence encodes CASSLDRGVPKAFF.

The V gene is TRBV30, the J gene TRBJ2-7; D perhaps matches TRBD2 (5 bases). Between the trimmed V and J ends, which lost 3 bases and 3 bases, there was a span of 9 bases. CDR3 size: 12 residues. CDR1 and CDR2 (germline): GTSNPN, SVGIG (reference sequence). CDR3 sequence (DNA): TGTGCCTGGAGCCTCCGGGACTACGAGCAGTACTTC. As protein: CAWSLRDYEQYF.

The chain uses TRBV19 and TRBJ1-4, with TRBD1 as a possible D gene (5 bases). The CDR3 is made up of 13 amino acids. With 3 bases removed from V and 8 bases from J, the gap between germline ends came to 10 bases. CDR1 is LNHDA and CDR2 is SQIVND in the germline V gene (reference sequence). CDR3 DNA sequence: TGTGCCAGTAGTATGGGCAGGGTAGAAAAACTGTTTTTT. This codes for CASSMGRVEKLFF.

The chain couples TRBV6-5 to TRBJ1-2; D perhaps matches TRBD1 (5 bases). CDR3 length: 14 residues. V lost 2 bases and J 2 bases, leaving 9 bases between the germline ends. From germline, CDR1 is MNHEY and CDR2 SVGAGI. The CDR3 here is CASSYADTNYGYTF. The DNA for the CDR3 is TGTGCCAGCAGTTACGCGGACACGAACTATGGCTACACCTTC.

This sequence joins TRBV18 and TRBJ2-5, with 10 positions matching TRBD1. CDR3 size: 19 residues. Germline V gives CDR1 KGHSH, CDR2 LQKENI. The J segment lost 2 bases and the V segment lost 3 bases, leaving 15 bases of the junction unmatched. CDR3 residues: CASSPLVGTGARLQETQYF. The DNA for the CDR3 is TGTGCCAGCTCACCCCTAGTAGGGACAGGGGCACGTTTGCAAGAGACCCAGTACTTC.

The CDR3, as DNA: TGCGCCAGCAGCCCGCAGGGTGTCGCCGGGGAGCTGTTTTTT. This encodes CASSPQGVAGELFF. The genes are TRBV4-1 and TRBJ2-2; D is possibly TRBD1 (5 bases). Germline assignment: CDR1 MGHRA and CDR2 YSYEKL. The CDR3 length is 14 residues. Trimming removed 4 bases at V and 6 bases at J, with 12 bases between.

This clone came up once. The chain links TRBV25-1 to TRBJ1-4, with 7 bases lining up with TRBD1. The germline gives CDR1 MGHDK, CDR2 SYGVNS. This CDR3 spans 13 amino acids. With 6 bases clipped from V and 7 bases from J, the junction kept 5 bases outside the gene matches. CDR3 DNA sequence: TGTGCCAGCAGACTACAGGGGTTTGAAAAACTGTTTTTT. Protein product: CASRLQGFEKLFF. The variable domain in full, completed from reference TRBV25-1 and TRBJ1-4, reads EADIYQTPRYLVIGTGKKITLECSQTMGHDKMYWYQQDPGMELHLIHYSYGVNSTEKGDLSSESTVSRIRTEHFPLTLESARPSHTSQYLCASRLQGFEKLFFGSGTQLSVL.

CDR3 loop: CASSMGQGGYTF. The CDR3 DNA reads TGTGCCAGCAGCATGGGGCAGGGTGGCTACACCTTC. The V gene is TRBV9, the J gene TRBJ1-2; maybe TRBD1 (5 bases). Per the germline V gene, CDR1 is SGDLS and CDR2 is YYNGEE. V was trimmed by 4 bases and J by 7 bases, leaving 11 bases between them. This CDR3 spans 12 amino acids. Combining the CDR3 with reference TRBV9 and TRBJ1-2 gives the whole variable domain DSGVTQTPKHLITATGQRVTLRCSPRSGDLSVYWYQQSLDQGLQFLIQYYNGEERAKGNILERFSAQQFPDLHSELNLSSLELGDSALYFCASSMGQGGYTFGSGTRLTVV.

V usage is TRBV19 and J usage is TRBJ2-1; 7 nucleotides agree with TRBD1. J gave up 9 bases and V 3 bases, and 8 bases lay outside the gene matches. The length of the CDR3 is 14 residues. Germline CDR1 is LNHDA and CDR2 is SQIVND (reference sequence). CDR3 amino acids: CASSISGTVPEQFF. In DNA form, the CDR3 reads TGTGCCAGTAGTATTTCCGGGACAGTCCCTGAGCAGTTCTTC.

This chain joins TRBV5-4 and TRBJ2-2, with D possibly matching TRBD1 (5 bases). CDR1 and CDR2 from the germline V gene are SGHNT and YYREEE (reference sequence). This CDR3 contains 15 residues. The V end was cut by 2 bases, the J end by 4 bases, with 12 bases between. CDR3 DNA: TGTGCCAGCAGCTTTAGGGGAAGGGCCACCGGGGAGCTGTTTTTT. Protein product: CASSFRGRATGELFF.

The CDR3 nucleotides read TGTGCCAGCAGCGTAGAACGACTCAACACCGGGGAGCTGTTTTTT. It specifies CASSVERLNTGELFF. The chain recombines TRBV9 with TRBJ2-2; no definite D call. This CDR3 has 15 residues. Trimming took off 0 bases at V and 2 bases at J, with 8 bases between the two ends. CDR1 and CDR2 (germline): SGDLS, YYNGEE.

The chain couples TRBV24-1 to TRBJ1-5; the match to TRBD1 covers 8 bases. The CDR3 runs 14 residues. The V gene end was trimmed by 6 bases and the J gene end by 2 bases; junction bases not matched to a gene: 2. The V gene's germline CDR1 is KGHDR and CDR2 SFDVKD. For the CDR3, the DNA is TGTGCCACCAGTCCGGGACAGGGCAATCAGCCCCAGCATTTT. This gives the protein CATSPGQGNQPQHF.

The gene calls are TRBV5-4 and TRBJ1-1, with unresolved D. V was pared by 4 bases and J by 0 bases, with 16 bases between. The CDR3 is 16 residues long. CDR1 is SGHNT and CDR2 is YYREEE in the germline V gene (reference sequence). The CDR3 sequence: CASSPGSPGLNTEAFF. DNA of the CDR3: TGTGCCAGCAGCCCCGGATCTCCTGGGCTGAACACTGAAGCTTTCTTT.

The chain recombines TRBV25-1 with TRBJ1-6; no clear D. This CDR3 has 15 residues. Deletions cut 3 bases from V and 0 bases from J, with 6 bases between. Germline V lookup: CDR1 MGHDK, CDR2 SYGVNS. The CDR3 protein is CASSDGHSYNSPLHF. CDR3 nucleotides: TGTGCCAGCAGTGATGGCCACTCCTATAATTCACCCCTCCACTTT.